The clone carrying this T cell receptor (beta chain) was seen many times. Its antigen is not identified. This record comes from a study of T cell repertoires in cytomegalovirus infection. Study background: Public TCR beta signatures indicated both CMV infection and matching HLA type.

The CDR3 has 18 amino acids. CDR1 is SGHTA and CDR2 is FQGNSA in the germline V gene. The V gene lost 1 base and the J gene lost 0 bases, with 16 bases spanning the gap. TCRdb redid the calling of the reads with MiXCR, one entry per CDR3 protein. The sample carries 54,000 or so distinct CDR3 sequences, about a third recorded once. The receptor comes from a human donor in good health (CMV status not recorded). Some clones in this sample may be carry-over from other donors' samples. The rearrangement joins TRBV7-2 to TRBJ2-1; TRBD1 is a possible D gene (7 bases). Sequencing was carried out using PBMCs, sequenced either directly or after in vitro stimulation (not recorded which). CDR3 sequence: CASSLGWGDSSSYNEQFF. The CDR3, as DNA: TGTGCCAGCAGCTTAGGGTGGGGGGACAGTAGCTCCTACAATGAGCAGTTCTTC.